This section outlines one T cell receptor beta chain sequence together with its context. What it binds is unknown. This entry is derived from a study of T-cell reconstitution after alpha-beta-depleted transplantation in children. Researchers prepared the TCRbeta library using unique molecular identifiers, the study reports. MiXCR, run by TCRdb on the PCR reads, gives a single entry per CDR3 protein. Of about 220,000 distinct CDR3 sequences listed, about a sixth are singletons. Whole-study results and caveats: The main origin of T-cell counts and diversity one year after transplant was newly produced T cells. In some patients, recipient T cells and intrathymic progenitors surviving conditioning explained high day-60 diversity. Alpha-beta T cells about two months after transplant reportedly derived from several hundred expanded graft clones.

Sequences were derived from PBMCs, mostly from graft donor cells, sampled 360 days after TCRalphabeta/CD19-depleted stem cell transplant. The TCR was taken from a male patient aged 2 to 10 who had a stem cell transplant for acute lymphoblastic leukemia, so the T cells may come from the graft donor.

The CDR3: CSARGEAEFYNEQFF. The DNA of the CDR3 is TGCAGTGCTAGGGGTGAAGCAGAGTTCTACAATGAGCAGTTCTTC. This sequence joins TRBV20-1 and TRBJ2-1; D is undetermined. Trimming pared 3 bases from V and 3 bases from J, leaving 15 bases between. The CDR3 runs 15 residues. The V gene's germline CDR1 is DFQATT and CDR2 SNEGSKA (reference sequence).